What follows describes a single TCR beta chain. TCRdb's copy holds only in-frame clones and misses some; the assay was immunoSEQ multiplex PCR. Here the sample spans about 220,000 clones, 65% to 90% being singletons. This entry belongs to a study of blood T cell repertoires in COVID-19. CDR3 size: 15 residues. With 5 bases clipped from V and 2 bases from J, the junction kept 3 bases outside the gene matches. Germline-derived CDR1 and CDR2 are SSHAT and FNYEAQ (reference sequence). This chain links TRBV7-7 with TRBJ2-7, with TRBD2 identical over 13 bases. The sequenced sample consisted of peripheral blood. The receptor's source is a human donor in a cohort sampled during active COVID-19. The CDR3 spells CASSAGTSGTYEQYF. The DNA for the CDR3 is TGTGCCAGCAGCGCCGGGACTAGCGGGACCTACGAGCAGTACTTC.